The 26 T cell receptor beta chains in this list originate from one sample, sequenced in a study of human T cells and chemical hapten exposure. Using its own MiXCR run on the RACE reads, TCRdb lists one record per CDR3 protein. The repertoire holds approximately 400,000 distinct CDR3 sequences, with 4.8% as singletons. Time point of the sample: patch test 1, 2 weeks after DPC sensitization. As to treatment: therapeutic diphenylcyclopropenone sensitization with weekly scalp DPC. Sequenced here: whole blood, sampled in connection with sensitization to the hapten diphenylcyclopropenone (DPC). These receptors came from a woman aged 45-60 years with alopecia areata. Some clones in this sample may be carry-over from other donors' samples.

This clonotype has more than one count but fewer than ten. J is TRBJ1-5 and V is TRBV4-2; 7 bases are shared with TRBD1. The V and J ends lost 3 bases and 7 bases, in that order; junction bases with no gene match: 12. CDR1 and CDR2 from the germline V gene are LGHNA and YNFKEQ. The CDR3 is 16 amino acids. The CDR3 reads CASSQGKAGGGQPQHF. The DNA for the CDR3 is TGTGCCAGCAGCCAGGGAAAAGCAGGGGGAGGCCAGCCCCAGCATTTT.

The chain joins TRBV10-3 to TRBJ1-1, with a weak D call TRBD1 (5 bases). CDR1 ENHRY and CDR2 SYGVKD come from the germline V gene. The CDR3 loop spans 14 amino acids. Trimming pared 4 bases from V and 5 bases from J, leaving 14 bases between. CDR3 residues: CAISALQGLTEAFF. In DNA form, the CDR3 reads TGTGCCATCAGTGCGCTCCAGGGCCTGACTGAAGCTTTCTTT.

This clonotype has at least ten counts. The gene calls are TRBV9 and TRBJ1-1; D remains unclear. V lost 0 bases and J lost 2, with 5 bases in between. CDR3 length: 13 amino acids. Per germline, CDR1 SGDLS and CDR2 YYNGEE. The CDR3 coding sequence is TGTGCCAGCAGCGTAGGATCCAACACTGAAGCTTTCTTT. This encodes CASSVGSNTEAFF. The complete variable domain, with remaining parts taken from reference TRBV9 and TRBJ1-1, reads DSGVTQTPKHLITATGQRVTLRCSPRSGDLSVYWYQQSLDQGLQFLIQYYNGEERAKGNILERFSAQQFPDLHSELNLSSLELGDSALYFCASSVGSNTEAFFGQGTRLTVV.

This clonotype was observed a handful of times. The J gene is TRBJ2-7, the V gene TRBV7-9; perhaps D is TRBD1 or TRBD2 (6 bases each). The V gene's germline CDR1 is SEHNR and CDR2 FQNEAQ (reference sequence). Deletions cut 5 bases from V and 7 bases from J, with 18 bases between. The CDR3 sequence is 14 residues long. The CDR3 bases are TGTGCCAGCAGCCCGACCGGGGGCCCTGGGGAGCAGTACTTC. This encodes CASSPTGGPGEQYF.

The chain couples TRBV28 to TRBJ2-5; 9 bases are a match to TRBD1. Trimming removed 8 bases from V and 5 bases from J; junction bases left unmatched: 9. The CDR3 covers 14 residues. Looked up from germline, CDR1 is MDHEN and CDR2 is SYDVKM. CDR3 in amino acids: CASASNRGLETQYF. Here the CDR3 DNA reads TGTGCCAGCGCCTCGAACAGGGGGCTGGAGACCCAGTACTTC.

J is TRBJ1-5 and V is TRBV7-2; tentative D call: TRBD1 (6 bases). This CDR3 is built from 15 residues. Trimming cost V 6 bases and J 4 bases, with 16 bases left between them. Germline V lookup: CDR1 SGHTA, CDR2 FQGNSA. CDR3 sequence: CASSLTAGENQPQHF. For the CDR3, the DNA is TGTGCCAGCAGTCTGACAGCAGGGGAGAATCAGCCCCAGCATTTT.

A few counts support this clonotype. This chain connects TRBV12-5 to TRBJ1-5, with 9 positions matching TRBD1. This CDR3 is 16 amino acids long. Germline values: CDR1 LGHNT, CDR2 FRNRAP. Losses at the gene ends were 6 bases for V and 0 bases for J; bases not matched to a gene: 6. CDR3 in amino acids: CASGPGTGYSNQPQHF. CDR3 bases: TGTGCTAGTGGGCCCGGGACAGGGTATAGCAATCAGCCCCAGCATTTT.

In its sample, this clonotype was seen many times. The chain is built from TRBV2 and TRBJ1-1; D is undetermined. The CDR3 extends over 11 amino acids. The germline V and J ends were trimmed by 7 bases and 1 base, with 4 bases remaining between them. Germline-derived CDR1 and CDR2 are SNHLY and FYNNEI. The CDR3 DNA reads as TGTGCCAGCACGAGGAACACTGAAGCTTTCTTT. Protein sequence: CASTRNTEAFF.

This clonotype was recorded at least ten times. This chain connects TRBV7-9 to TRBJ1-2; TRBD1 matches 8 bases. The length of the CDR3 is 15 residues. The V gene's germline CDR1 is SEHNR and CDR2 FQNEAQ (reference sequence). The J segment lost 5 bases and the V segment lost 3 bases, leaving 8 bases of the junction unmatched. The CDR3 sequence: CASSFGGDRQYGYTF. The CDR3 region has the DNA TGTGCCAGCAGCTTCGGAGGGGACAGGCAATATGGCTACACCTTC.

The chain links TRBV2 to TRBJ2-3; unclear D gene. Looked up from germline, CDR1 is SNHLY and CDR2 is FYNNEI. The ends were cut back, 7 bases at V and 2 bases at J, with 7 bases in the middle. The CDR3 totals 12 residues. CDR3 amino acids: CASTPNTDTQYF. CDR3 in DNA: TGTGCCAGCACCCCGAACACAGATACGCAGTATTTT.

This clonotype occurred a few times. This chain uses TRBV29-1 with TRBJ1-3, with a tentative D call TRBD1 (6 bases). Germline V gene data show CDR1 as SQVTM and CDR2 as ANQGSEA. The CDR3 consists of 15 residues. V lost 5 bases and J lost 3, with 17 bases in between. CDR3: CSVCNDRLDGNTIYF. CDR3 bases: TGCAGCGTTTGTAACGACAGGCTTGATGGAAACACCATATATTTT.

The sample holds a few counts of this clonotype. The chain uses TRBV6-1 and TRBJ1-5; 7 bases are a match to TRBD1. V lost 4 bases, J lost 4 bases, and 4 bases stayed unmatched. Per the germline V gene, CDR1 is MNHNS and CDR2 is SASEGT. CDR3 size: 14 residues. The CDR3 bases are TGTGCCAGCAGTGGAACAGGGGAGAATCAGCCCCAGCATTTT. Encoded protein: CASSGTGENQPQHF.

This clonotype was counted many times. The chain combines TRBV20-1 with TRBJ1-5; D is undetermined. This CDR3 spans 14 amino acids. Trimming left V 2 bases short and J 2 bases short, with 10 bases between. Germline V gives CDR1 DFQATT, CDR2 SNEGSKA (reference sequence). This CDR3 is CSARITAGNQPQHF. For the CDR3, the DNA is TGCAGTGCTAGAATTACGGCAGGCAATCAGCCCCAGCATTTT.

This clonotype appeared many times. The rearrangement joins TRBV5-6 to TRBJ1-1; D is uncertain. This CDR3 is built from 15 residues. Germline CDR1 and CDR2: SGHDT and YYEEEE. V was trimmed by 4 bases and J by 5 bases, leaving 18 bases between them. The CDR3 spells CASSDRTRPRTEAFF. The DNA of the CDR3 is TGTGCCAGCAGCGACCGGACCAGGCCGAGGACTGAAGCTTTCTTT.

This clonotype was detected ten times or more. The chain employs TRBV12-3 or TRBV12-4 and TRBJ1-6; D remains ambiguous. Trimming stripped 4 bases from V and 7 bases from J, with 8 bases between. The CDR3 consists of 13 residues. CDR3 residues: CASSYSANSPLHF. For the CDR3, the DNA is TGTGCCAGCAGTTATTCAGCGAATTCACCCCTCCACTTT.

The chain recombines TRBV3-1 with TRBJ2-3, with 7 bases fitting TRBD2. This CDR3 region has 16 residues. Germline loops: CDR1 LGHDT, CDR2 YNNKEL (reference sequence). Trimming removed 3 bases from V and 2 bases from J; junction bases left unmatched: 8. The CDR3 reads CASSHGRRGFTDTQYF. For the CDR3, the DNA is TGTGCCAGCAGCCATGGCCGGCGGGGGTTCACAGATACGCAGTATTTT.

This clonotype was seen at least ten times. This CDR3 reads CASSGAGRLYEQYF. The CDR3 region has the DNA TGTGCCAGCAGTGGAGCCGGGAGACTCTACGAGCAGTACTTC. The chain employs TRBV25-1 and TRBJ2-7; the D gene is possibly TRBD2 (6 bases). This CDR3 has 14 amino acids. Trimming stripped 4 bases from V and 3 bases from J, with 13 bases between. The germline V gene encodes CDR1 MGHDK and CDR2 SYGVNS.

As to this clonotype: A junction end diverges from the germline sequence, so it may reflect a read error. The chain couples TRBV7-2 to TRBJ2-5; D gene ambiguous. The CDR3 is 11 residues long. Germline loops: CDR1 SGHTA, CDR2 FQGNSA. The CDR3 here is CASSPKETQNF. CDR3 nucleotides: TGTGCCAGCAGCCCAAAAGAGACCCAGAACTTC.

The chain joins TRBV6-2 or TRBV6-3 to TRBJ1-5; weak D call: TRBD1 (6 bases). CDR1 is MNHEY, CDR2 SVGEGT, per germline. Trimming left V 5 bases short and J 3 bases short, with 14 bases between. The CDR3 is made up of 15 amino acids. The CDR3 reads CASSRRGQYNQPQHF. DNA of the CDR3: TGTGCCAGCAGTAGAAGGGGACAATACAATCAGCCCCAGCATTTT.

This clonotype was counted ten times or more. The rearrangement links TRBV29-1 to TRBJ2-3, with TRBD1 matching 9 bases. Trimming cost V 1 base and J 6 bases; bases outside gene matches: 5. The germline CDR1 and CDR2 sequences are SQVTM and ANQGSEA. The CDR3 has 14 amino acids. CDR3 DNA: TGCAGCGTTGAAGGGACAGGGGATGCGGATACGCAGTATTTT. It is translated as CSVEGTGDADTQYF.

The chain couples TRBV2 to TRBJ2-7; TRBD2 is a possible D gene (7 bases). This CDR3 is built from 15 residues. V was pared by 2 bases and J by 1 base, with 12 bases between. CDR1 and CDR2 (germline): SNHLY, FYNNEI. The CDR3 sequence is CASSESGGASYEQYF. CDR3 sequence (DNA): TGTGCCAGCAGTGAATCGGGGGGCGCTTCCTACGAGCAGTACTTC.

This clonotype was observed a handful of times. This chain connects TRBV10-3 to TRBJ1-1; 8 positions match TRBD1. Germline loops: CDR1 ENHRY, CDR2 SYGVKD. J lost 1 base, V lost 7 bases, and 5 bases had no gene match. The CDR3 length is 14 residues. The DNA for the CDR3 is TGTGCCATCAACGCCGGACAGGGGAACACTGAAGCTTTCTTT. Amino acid sequence: CAINAGQGNTEAFF.

This clonotype was seen many times. The gene calls are TRBV10-1 and TRBJ2-3; 11 bases match TRBD1. Looked up from germline, CDR1 is WNHNN and CDR2 is SYGVQD (reference sequence). The CDR3 length is 18 residues. The trim removed 3 bases at V and 4 bases at J, leaving 12 bases unmatched. This chain's CDR3 is CASSDGKLGQGASDTQYF. The CDR3 bases are TGCGCCAGCAGTGATGGTAAACTCGGACAGGGGGCGTCAGATACGCAGTATTTT.

The chain links TRBV6-6 to TRBJ1-5; D is unresolved. The CDR3 runs 14 residues. Germline assignment: CDR1 MNHNY and CDR2 SVGAGI (reference sequence). Trimming stripped 8 bases from V and 3 bases from J, with 14 bases between. CDR3 sequence: CASRSAGNNQPQHF. The CDR3 bases are TGTGCCAGCCGAAGCGCCGGGAACAATCAGCCCCAGCATTTT.

The chain employs TRBV19 and TRBJ1-2; D is perhaps TRBD1 (6 bases). CDR3 length equals 14 residues. Trimming stripped 5 bases from V and 8 bases from J, with 18 bases between. Germline-derived CDR1 and CDR2 are LNHDA and SQIVND (reference sequence). For the CDR3, the DNA is TGTGCCAGTAGTCTTGACAGGACCCCAACGGGCTACACCTTC. This encodes CASSLDRTPTGYTF.

This clonotype was seen ten or more times. The genes are TRBV9 and TRBJ1-2; TRBD1 might be the D (5 bases). The germline V gene encodes CDR1 SGDLS and CDR2 YYNGEE. Trimming left V 3 bases short and J 8 bases short, with 11 bases between. The CDR3 spans 12 residues. The CDR3 coding sequence is TGTGCCAGCAGCGAAGGGGCGGAAGGCTACACCTTC. Translating it yields CASSEGAEGYTF. The whole variable domain, filled in from reference TRBV9 and TRBJ1-2, reads DSGVTQTPKHLITATGQRVTLRCSPRSGDLSVYWYQQSLDQGLQFLIQYYNGEERAKGNILERFSAQQFPDLHSELNLSSLELGDSALYFCASSEGAEGYTFGSGTRLTVV.